The rows below give T cell receptor beta chains drawn from one sample of a study of cytomegalovirus exposure and HLA in healthy donors. Libraries were prepared by immunoSEQ multiplex PCR; TCRdb keeps only in-frame clonotypes and omits some of them. The sample shows roughly 200,000 clones, 70% of them seen only once. The material sequenced was PBMCs. The receptors derive from a man between 35 and 55 years old in good health and CMV-seropositive. The CDR3 runs from the conserved cysteine through the conserved F or W. The D gene is left open where the match is weak.

TRBV7-9	NA	TRBJ1-2	CASSFQGGGGYTF
TRBV5-1	NA	TRBJ1-1	CASSLDGGVAEAFF
TRBV7-2	TRBD2	TRBJ2-1	CASSLVLAGKIEQFF
TRBV6-1	NA	TRBJ1-1	CASSAVGFGTPAWAFF
TRBV12-5	NA	TRBJ2-1	CASGKESGGEQFF
TRBV5-1	NA	TRBJ2-5	CASSLVGRGETQYF
TRBV27	TRBD2	TRBJ2-5	CASSPSPRGGQETQYF
TRBV6-4	TRBD2	TRBJ2-5	CASLGGDQETQYF
TRBV7-2	NA	TRBJ1-4	CASTRGREPNEKLFF
TRBV15	TRBD1	TRBJ1-5	CATSRGRTGSISQPQHF
TRBV4-2	TRBD2	TRBJ2-3	CASSQDWLAGVDTQYF
TRBV7-5	NA	TRBJ2-1	CARSPRGPAHEQFF
TRBV11-2	NA	TRBJ1-4	CASSLASNEKLFF
TRBV7-6	NA	TRBJ1-4	CASSSNTNPGVEKLFF
TRBV29-1	NA	TRBJ2-2	CSVRSSSSNTGELFF
TRBV7-9	TRBD1	TRBJ2-1	CSSSSTGTAQFF
TRBV6-5	NA	TRBJ1-2	CASSGPYNYGYTF